This T cell receptor (beta chain) derives from a study of human T cells and chemical hapten exposure. Time point reported: healthy volunteer bleed at 2 weeks. Blood, whole and unfractionated, served as the source for total RNA extraction. What the library attached to individual cDNA molecules were unique molecular identifiers. In TCRdb, the RACE reads were re-called with MiXCR into one record per CDR3 protein. The data show around 130,000 distinct CDR3 sequences, about 9.4% seen once. This clonotype was counted only a few times. V was pared by 1 base and J by 0 bases, with 16 bases between. The CDR3 length is 16 residues. The V gene's germline CDR1 is DFQATT and CDR2 SNEGSKA (reference sequence).

The TCR originated in a male donor in good health. Some clones in this sample may be carry-over from other donors' samples. Sequencing was performed on whole blood. This chain connects TRBV20-1 to TRBJ2-7; D gene uncertain. The CDR3 reads CSARAPVLVSSYEQYF. Here the CDR3 DNA reads TGCAGTGCTAGAGCCCCGGTCCTCGTTAGCTCCTACGAGCAGTACTTC.